The sequence of this T cell receptor (beta chain) was determined in a study of a mutant IDH1 vaccine in newly diagnosed glioma. Study-level background: Vaccinations, eight in total, occurred in weeks 1, 3, 5, 7, 11, 15, 19, 23.

TCRdb keeps only in-frame clones here, not all; method: immunoSEQ multiplex PCR. The data hold just over 65,000 clones, with 84% observed a single time. The time point here: week 23, last vaccination. Vaccinated patients received 300 ug of mutant IDH1 20-mer peptide per dose, with topical imiquimod. Those who donated had recent WHO grade 3 or 4 IDH1-mutant, ATRX-lost astrocytomas. This clone appeared once. What it binds is unknown. Per the germline V gene, CDR1 is SGHTA and CDR2 is FQGNSA. J lost 2 bases, V lost 6 bases, and 5 bases had no gene match. CDR3 length equals 16 residues. This clonotype was obtained from a young man with glioma. The sample in question was PBMCs, obtained from a glioma patient whose treatment included an IDH1 peptide vaccine. J is TRBJ2-3 and V is TRBV7-2; 13 bases fit TRBD2. The CDR3 region is CASRKLAGGLTDTQYF. The CDR3 DNA is TGTGCCAGCAGAAAACTAGCGGGGGGGCTCACAGATACGCAGTATTTT.